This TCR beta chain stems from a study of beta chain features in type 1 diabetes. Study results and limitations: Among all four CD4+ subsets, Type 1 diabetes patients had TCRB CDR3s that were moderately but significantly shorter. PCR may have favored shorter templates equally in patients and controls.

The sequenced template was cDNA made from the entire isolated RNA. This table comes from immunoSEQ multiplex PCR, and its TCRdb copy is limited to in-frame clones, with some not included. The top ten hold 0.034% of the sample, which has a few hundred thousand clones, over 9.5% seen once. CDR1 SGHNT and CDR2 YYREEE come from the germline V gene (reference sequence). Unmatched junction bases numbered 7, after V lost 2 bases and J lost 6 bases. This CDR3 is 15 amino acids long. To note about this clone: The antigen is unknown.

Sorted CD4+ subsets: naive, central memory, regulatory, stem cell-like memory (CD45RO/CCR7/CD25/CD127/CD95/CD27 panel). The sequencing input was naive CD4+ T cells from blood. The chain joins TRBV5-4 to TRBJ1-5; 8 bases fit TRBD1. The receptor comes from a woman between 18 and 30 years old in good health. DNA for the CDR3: TGTGCCAGCAGCTTAGACAGGGGTTTCGGTCAGCCCCAGCATTTT. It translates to CASSLDRGFGQPQHF.